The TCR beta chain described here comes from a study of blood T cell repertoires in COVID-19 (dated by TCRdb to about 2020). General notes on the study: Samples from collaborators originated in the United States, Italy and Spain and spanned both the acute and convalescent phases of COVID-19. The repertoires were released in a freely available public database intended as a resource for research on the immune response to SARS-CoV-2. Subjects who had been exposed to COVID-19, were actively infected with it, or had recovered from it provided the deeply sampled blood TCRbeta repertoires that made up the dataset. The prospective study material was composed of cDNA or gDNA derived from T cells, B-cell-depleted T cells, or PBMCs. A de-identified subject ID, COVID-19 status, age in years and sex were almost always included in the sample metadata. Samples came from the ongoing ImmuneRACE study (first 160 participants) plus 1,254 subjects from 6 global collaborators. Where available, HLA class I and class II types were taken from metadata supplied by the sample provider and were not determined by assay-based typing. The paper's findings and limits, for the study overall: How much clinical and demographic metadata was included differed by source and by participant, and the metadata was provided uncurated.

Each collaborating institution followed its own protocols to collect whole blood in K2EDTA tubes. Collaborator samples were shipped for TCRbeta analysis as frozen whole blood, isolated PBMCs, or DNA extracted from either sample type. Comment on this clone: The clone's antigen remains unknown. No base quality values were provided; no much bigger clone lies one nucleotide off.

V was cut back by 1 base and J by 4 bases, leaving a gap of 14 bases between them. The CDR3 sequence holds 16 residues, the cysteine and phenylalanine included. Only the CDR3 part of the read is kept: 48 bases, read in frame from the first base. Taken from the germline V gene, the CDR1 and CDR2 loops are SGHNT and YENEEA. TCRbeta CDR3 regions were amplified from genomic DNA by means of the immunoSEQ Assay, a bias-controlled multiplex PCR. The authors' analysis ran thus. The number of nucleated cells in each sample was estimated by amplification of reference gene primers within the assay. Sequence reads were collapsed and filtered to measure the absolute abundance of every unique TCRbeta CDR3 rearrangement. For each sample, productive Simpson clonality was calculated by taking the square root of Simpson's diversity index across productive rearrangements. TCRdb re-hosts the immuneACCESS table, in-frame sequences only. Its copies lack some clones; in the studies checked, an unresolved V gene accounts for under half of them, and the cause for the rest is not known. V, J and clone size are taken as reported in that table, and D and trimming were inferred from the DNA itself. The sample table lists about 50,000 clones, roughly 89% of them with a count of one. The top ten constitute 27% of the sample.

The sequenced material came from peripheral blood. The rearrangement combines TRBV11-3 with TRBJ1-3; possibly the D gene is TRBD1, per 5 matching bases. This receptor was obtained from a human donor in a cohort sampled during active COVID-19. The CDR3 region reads CASSLVAGRTGNTIYF. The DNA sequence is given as TGTGCCAGCAGCTTAGTCGCAGGGAGGACCGGAAACACCATATATTTT.